This T cell receptor beta chain was retrieved from a study of regulatory T cells in long-lasting Graves disease. The sample holds a few counts of this clonotype. Antigen specificity is unknown. Time point in this sample: persistent/refractory GD, antithyroid drugs over 5 years with positive TRAb. With RNA extracted from PBMCs as input, the TCR library was made. In building TCR beta libraries, iRepertoire HTBI primers were used together with Arm-PCR of CDR3 regions. TCRdb called the multiplex PCR reads again in MiXCR, with one record for every CDR3 protein. Altogether 450,000 or so distinct CDR3 sequences are present, 22% being singletons, with the ten largest covering around 13%. CDR1 is ENHRY and CDR2 is SYGVKD in the germline V gene. The CDR3 has 17 amino acids. Trimming left V 0 bases short and J 6 bases short, with 21 bases between. General observations from the study: More public clonotypes were shared by persistent patients (around 2,600) than by new patients (roughly 870). Sample size, which was small, may have reduced accuracy.

This chain connects TRBV10-3 to TRBJ2-7; a weak D match, TRBD1 (5 bases). This receptor was identified in a female donor with Graves disease. Specimen: peripheral blood mononuclear cells (PBMCs), collected when the disease was refractory, from a patient treated with antithyroid drugs. CDR3 DNA sequence: TGTGCCATCAGTGAGTCGAGTAGGGGCCGAGGAAAGGGCGAGCAGTACTTC. Translation: CAISESSRGRGKGEQYF.